Following are 5 T cell receptor beta chains from one sample sequenced in a study of identical twins listed by TCRdb under 2016. Libraries were constructed by 5' RACE. The reads were generated on an Illumina HiSeq 2000. The public reads were quality trimmed at Q25 with fastp and then assembled into clones with MiXCR by TCRdb, keeping productive beta chains. Each entry merges the rows of one CDR3 protein and shows their most common DNA and genes. The sample table holds roughly 470,000 distinct CDR3 sequences, of which roughly 13% were seen once. The ten largest clones represent approximately 1% of the sample. The sample was also linked to a second study, of yellow fever vaccine responses in identical twins.

The sample consisted of CD4+ T cells sorted from blood. The receptors come from a woman aged 18 to 35 in good health.

Only a few counts were recorded for this clonotype. The chain is built from TRBV10-3 and TRBJ2-3; D unresolved. CDR3 length equals 16 residues. V was cut by 2 bases and J by 5 bases, with 17 bases left in between. Germline CDR1 ENHRY, CDR2 SYGVKD. In nucleotides, the CDR3 is TGTGCCATCAGTGAGACCCCCCTACTTAGCCGAGATACGCAGTATTTT. Its translation: CAISETPLLSRDTQYF.

There are a few counts of this clonotype. The V gene is TRBV7-8, the J gene TRBJ2-5; no firm D call. The ends were cut back, 4 bases at V and 4 bases at J, with 10 bases in the middle. The CDR3 is 13 amino acids. Germline CDR1 and CDR2: SGHVS and FQNEAQ. The CDR3: CASSSSLGETQYF. CDR3 nucleotides: TGTGCCAGCAGCTCGAGTCTGGGAGAGACCCAGTACTTC.

V and J are TRBV2 and TRBJ2-7, with D tentatively TRBD2 (6 bases). Germline CDR1 and CDR2: SNHLY and FYNNEI. The CDR3 length is 14 residues. Trimming took off 8 bases at V and 1 base at J, with 15 bases between the two ends. Written as DNA, the CDR3 is TGTGCCAGCTGCGGGACGCTCATATCCTACGAGCAGTACTTC. It translates to CASCGTLISYEQYF.

This clonotype was found a few times. The chain is built from TRBV5-1 and TRBJ2-7; D may be TRBD1 or TRBD2 (5 bases each). The V end was cut by 0 bases, the J end by 7 bases, with 17 bases between. CDR1 is SGHRS, CDR2 YFSETQ, per germline. CDR3 length: 15 residues. CDR3 nucleotides: TGCGCCAGCAGCTTGGATATCTCGAGGGGTGGGGAGCAGTACTTC. Encoded protein: CASSLDISRGGEQYF.

The V and J genes are TRBV6-2 or TRBV6-3 and TRBJ2-7; D possibly uses TRBD1 or TRBD2 (5 bases each). Looked up from germline, CDR1 is MNHEY and CDR2 is SVGEGT. The ends were cut back, 6 bases at V and 0 bases at J, with 12 bases in the middle. There are 14 residues in the CDR3. CDR3 sequence reads: CASRSGTTSYEQYF. The CDR3 nucleotides are TGTGCCAGCAGATCCGGGACCACCTCCTACGAGCAGTACTTC.